This T cell receptor (beta chain) was captured by sequencing in a study of CD8 T cells in ankylosing spondylitis. This CDR3 spans 16 amino acids. With 3 bases removed from V and 3 bases from J, the gap between germline ends came to 18 bases. Germline values: CDR1 SEHNR, CDR2 FQNEAQ (reference sequence). Study findings and constraints: Made up of fewer than 10 highly homologous variants, a TCR beta motif appeared characteristic of ankylosing spondylitis blood. Matched synovial fluid from ankylosing spondylitis patients was reported to be enriched for disease-linked clones. Disease-linked clones, CD8+, were relatively rare in peripheral blood.

The sample holds a few counts of this clonotype. Its antigen is currently unknown. TCRdb used MiXCR to reprocess the 5' RACE reads, holding one entry per CDR3 protein. Of some 120,000 distinct CDR3 sequences detected, about 6.4% appear once; the ten largest clones hold 12%. This sequence joins TRBV7-9 and TRBJ2-7; D is undetermined. This receptor was taken from a male donor with ankylosing spondylitis or in good health (not recorded which). The material sequenced was blood, either unsorted or a sorted T cell fraction (not recorded which). The CDR3 region has the DNA TGTGCCAGCAGCTTCGACGTAACGTATGGGGACTACGAGCAGTACTTC. Amino acid sequence: CASSFDVTYGDYEQYF. Supplemented by reference TRBV7-9 and TRBJ2-7, the full variable domain reads DTGVSQNPRHKITKRGQNVTFRCDPISEHNRLYWYRQTLGQGPEFLTYFQNEAQLEKSRLLSDRFSAERPKGSFSTLEIQRTEQGDSAMYLCASSFDVTYGDYEQYFGPGTRLTVT.